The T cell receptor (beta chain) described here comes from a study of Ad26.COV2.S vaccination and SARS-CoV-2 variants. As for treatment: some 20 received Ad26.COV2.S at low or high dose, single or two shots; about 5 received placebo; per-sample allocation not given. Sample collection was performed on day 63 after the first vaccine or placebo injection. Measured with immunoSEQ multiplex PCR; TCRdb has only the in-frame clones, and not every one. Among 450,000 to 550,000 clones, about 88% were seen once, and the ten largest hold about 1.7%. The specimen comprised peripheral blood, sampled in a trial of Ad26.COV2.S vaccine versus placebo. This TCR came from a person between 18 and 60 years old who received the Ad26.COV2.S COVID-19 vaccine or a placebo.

CDR3 bases: TGCAGCGTTGAAGATCTTCAAGCGGGGGGGCCCGATGAGCAGTTCTTC. As protein: CSVEDLQAGGPDEQFF. The rearrangement joins TRBV29-1 to TRBJ2-1; 10 nucleotides match TRBD2. The CDR3 has 16 residues. The V gene end was trimmed by 0 bases and the J gene end by 8 bases; junction bases not matched to a gene: 10. CDR1 is SQVTM, CDR2 ANQGSEA, per germline.